Listed here is a single TCR beta chain. Its antigen is not yet known. The record has no base qualities; no much larger clone is one base away. TCR CDR3 regions were amplified from genomic DNA by multiplex PCR using the deep immunoSEQ assay. Genomic DNA extracted from each cell subset was distributed evenly over all wells of several immunoSEQ 96-well plates, and each plate served as one replicate. For sorted subsets, each replicate PCR was loaded with 200 ng genomic DNA, equivalent to about 33,000 T cell genomes. Purified libraries were quantified with a Qubit 3.0 fluorometer, sized on a Bioanalyzer 2100, and re-quantified with the KAPA Library Quantification kit. Every immunoSEQ 96-well plate was sequenced on a separate single-read 150-cycle Illumina NextSeq 550 flow cell. In the paper's pipeline: The immunoSEQ output contained only junctional sequences without quality scores, so filtering could not match that applied to full-length reads. Sequences were annotated with PyIR, a Python wrapper for IgBLAST v1.9, and V/J genes and CDR3 were assigned using IMGT germline references. Any read was removed if the V/J assignment was weak (E-value above 1e-6), the CDR3 was missing, or the read contained stop codons, out-of-frame junctions, or ambiguous translated residues. V3J clonotypes were defined by identical inferred V gene, J gene, and CDR3 amino acid sequence. Percentage overlap between repertoires was computed as shared unique clonotypes divided by the size of the smaller repertoire. RTK rarefaction, the Chao1 estimator, and Recon v2.1 estimates of unobserved clonotypes were used to assess repertoire richness. Generation probabilities for all TCRbeta clonotypes obtained by the gDNA method from a handful of donors were computed using OLGA. TCRdb mirrors the immuneACCESS table, restricted to in-frame sequences. Some clones are absent from its copies; in checked studies, under half trace to an unresolved V gene, and the reason for the others is unknown. V and J calls plus clone size are reproduced from that table; the DNA served to infer D and trimming. The table for this sample lists 2 million to 2.5 million clones; approximately 95% of them were counted only once. About 0.39% of the sample is taken by the ten largest.

The junction carries 6 bases between V and J, which are trimmed by 7 bases and 1 base respectively. CDR1 is given as MNHNY and CDR2 as SVGAGI, both from the germline V gene (reference sequence). Including cysteine and phenylalanine, the CDR3 has 12 amino acids. The only DNA kept is the CDR3, 36 bases in frame from the first base. This sample was included in a study of shared clonotypes between healthy human individuals (dated by TCRdb to 2018 to 2021). Regarding the study in general: The cohort comprised a couple of women and three men aged 18 to 49 years. Different laboratories and diverse techniques were used to prepare libraries and sequence TCR repertoires, to increase sequencing depth and limit assay-specific biases. Blood TCR repertoires of about 5 healthy adults were deeply sequenced to estimate repertoire size and the extent of clonotype sharing between individuals. For each donor, CD4 naive and CD4 memory were each run on three plates, CD8 naive on two plates, and CD8 memory on one plate. Leukapheresis yielded between about 0.94 and 9 billion PBMCs per donor. Study-wide conclusions, independent of this receptor: The genetic and exposure-history diversity represented was limited by the small number of donors. Sampling was limited to blood, and TCR repertoires in tissue likely differ from TCR repertoires in blood. Incomplete sequencing was indicated by rarefaction of sorted-subset datasets, despite the large sequencing depth. Compared with non-shared clonotypes, clonotypes shared by all four sorted-subset donors had higher generation probabilities. Pairwise subsampling led to the expectation that sequencing depth would affect the degree of clonotype sharing among donors. Across four donors, approximately 5% of naive CD4, approximately 4% of naive CD8, 2% to 2.5% of memory CD4, and approximately 0.4% of memory CD8 clonotypes were shared. Naive subsets generally had larger estimated clonotype richness than memory subsets.

The donors were healthy, HIV-negative adults with no recently reported acute infections or vaccinations. Every donor was a Caucasian adult living in Nashville, Tennessee, USA. CD4+ T cells were enriched by magnetic negative selection; naive cells were then positively selected on CD45RA, and the negative fraction formed the memory subset. Blood was obtained by leukapheresis, after which PBMCs were separated by Ficoll-Histopaque density gradient centrifugation and cryopreserved in liquid nitrogen vapor phase. Analytical flow cytometry was used to check the purity and quantity of each magnetically sorted T cell population. Genomic DNA was isolated from each sorted fraction and quantified by UV absorbance on a Nanodrop 2000c.

The receptor was derived from a man between 18 and 29 years old in good health. Some clones in this sample may be carry-over from other donors' samples. Sequencing was performed on naive CD4+ T cells from PBMCs. According to the study, the label for this sample's cell subset or site signals: CD45RA+ positively selected. The receptor chain draws on TRBV6-6 and TRBJ2-3; no D gene is confidently identified. CDR3 loop: CASKPGTDTQYF. The base sequence is TGTGCCAGCAAACCGGGCACAGATACGCAGTATTTT.